A selection of T cell receptor beta chains follows, all from one sample in a study of vaccination and CD4 T cells after COVID-19. No cognate antigen is known for these TCRs. TCRdb recomputed calls from the PCR reads with MiXCR, one row per CDR3 protein. The sample has 9,500 to 15,000 distinct CDR3 sequences; 45% to 55% are singletons. Specimen: CD4+ T cells from blood, cultured in vitro. The source of these receptors is a human donor who had recovered from COVID-19. Both conserved end residues are part of each CDR3. Fields, in order: V gene, clone size, D gene, J gene, CDR3 protein, CDR3 DNA. The D gene is left open where the match is weak. The size of a clone is reported for some rows only, either as once, few or many, or as a class for expanded clones.

TRBV20-1,.,.,TRBJ2-5,CSWYLLTQETQYF,TGCAGTTGGTACCTTTTAACGCAAGAGACCCAGTACTTC
TRBV20-1,.,.,TRBJ2-3,CSASGIPSTDTQYF,TGCAGTGCTAGTGGAATCCCAAGCACAGATACGCAGTATTTT
TRBV24-1,.,.,TRBJ2-2,CATSDFQDTGELFF,TGTGCCACCAGTGATTTTCAGGACACCGGGGAGCTGTTTTTT
TRBV5-1,.,TRBD1,TRBJ1-1,CASTLTGSGEAFF,TGCGCCAGCACCTTGACAGGGTCGGGTGAAGCTTTCTTT
TRBV19,.,.,TRBJ1-5,CATHRMGGHNQPQHF,TGTGCCACCCACAGGATGGGGGGGCATAATCAGCCCCAGCATTTT
TRBV5-1,.,TRBD1,TRBJ2-7,CASSQSDGTGRLEQYF,TGCGCCAGCAGCCAATCGGATGGGACAGGGAGGCTCGAGCAGTACTTC
TRBV7-3,few,.,TRBJ2-2,CASSLTGRPNTGELFF,TGTGCCAGCAGCTTAACTGGGAGACCGAACACCGGGGAGCTGTTTTTT
TRBV6-2/TRBV6-3,.,.,TRBJ2-3,CASSRPVGQGTDTQYF,TGTGCCAGCAGTCGCCCCGTGGGACAAGGCACAGATACGCAGTATTTT
TRBV7-8,.,.,TRBJ2-7,CASSFLTGVKNEQYF,TGTGCCAGCAGCTTTTTGACGGGAGTTAAAAACGAGCAGTACTTC
TRBV2,.,.,TRBJ2-5,CASSEEQAGRGETQYF,TGTGCCAGCAGTGAAGAACAGGCAGGCCGGGGGGAGACCCAGTACTTC
TRBV28,.,TRBD1,TRBJ1-2,CASSLSPRTGMVLYGYTF,TGTGCCAGCAGTTTATCCCCCAGGACAGGGATGGTCCTCTATGGCTACACCTTC
TRBV20-1,.,.,TRBJ2-7,CSARAYGESSYEQYF,TGCAGTGCTAGAGCTTATGGAGAGAGCTCCTACGAGCAGTACTTC
TRBV6-5,.,.,TRBJ1-6,CASSYSKGTLGSPLHF,TGTGCCAGCAGTTACTCGAAAGGGACACTAGGCTCACCCCTCCACTTT
TRBV20-1,few,.,TRBJ2-2,CSARSGDPNTGELFF,TGCAGTGCTAGATCGGGAGACCCAAACACCGGGGAGCTGTTTTTT
TRBV6-2/TRBV6-3,.,TRBD1,TRBJ1-6,CASSYADRSSYNSPLHF,TGTGCCAGCAGTTACGCGGACAGGAGCTCCTATAATTCACCCCTCCACTTT
TRBV10-2,.,TRBD1,TRBJ2-3,CASKGGNTQYF,TGCGCCAGCAAAGGGGGCAATACGCAGTATTTT
TRBV15,.,TRBD1,TRBJ2-7,CATSRGNRGRYF,TGTGCCACCAGCAGAGGTAACAGGGGGAGGTACTTC
TRBV7-2,.,.,TRBJ2-5,CASSLDRAETQYF,TGTGCCAGCAGCTTAGACAGGGCAGAGACCCAGTACTTC
TRBV6-5,.,.,TRBJ2-2,CASSYGAENTGELFF,TGTGCCAGCAGTTATGGGGCGGAGAACACCGGGGAGCTGTTTTTT
TRBV7-8,.,.,TRBJ2-7,CASSWGRTYEQYF,TGTGCCAGCAGCTGGGGGAGAACCTACGAGCAGTACTTC
TRBV20-1,.,.,TRBJ1-5,CSASGETLNQPQHF,TGCAGTGCTAGTGGAGAAACCCTCAATCAGCCCCAGCATTTT
TRBV12-3/TRBV12-4,.,.,TRBJ2-7,CASSPRDSFSEQYF,TGTGCCAGCAGTCCACGGGACTCCTTCAGCGAGCAGTACTTC
TRBV6-5,.,TRBD2,TRBJ2-1,CASSYSPTSGIYNEQFF,TGTGCCAGCAGTTACTCGCCGACTAGCGGGATCTACAATGAGCAGTTCTTC
TRBV6-1,.,.,TRBJ2-7,CASRPDLQTYEQYF,TGTGCCAGCAGGCCAGACTTGCAGACCTACGAGCAGTACTTC
TRBV20-1,few,.,TRBJ1-6,CSASPAYNSPLHF,TGCAGTGCTAGTCCAGCATATAATTCACCCCTCCACTTT
TRBV6-1,.,TRBD1,TRBJ2-7,CASTPGQASSYEQYF,TGTGCCAGCACCCCGGGACAGGCGAGCTCCTACGAGCAGTACTTC
TRBV20-1,few,.,TRBJ1-5,CSARESGKVNQPQHF,TGCAGTGCTAGAGAATCCGGGAAGGTGAATCAGCCCCAGCATTTT
TRBV7-2,.,TRBD2,TRBJ2-7,CASSLSSGRAAGEQYF,TGTGCCAGCAGCTTATCTAGCGGGAGGGCCGCTGGCGAGCAGTACTTC
TRBV6-1,.,.,TRBJ2-7,CASSPTGNPYEQYF,TGTGCCAGCAGTCCCACCGGGAACCCCTACGAGCAGTACTTC
TRBV20-1,.,TRBD2,TRBJ2-5,CSADTSGRAETQYF,TGCAGTGCAGACACTAGCGGGAGGGCCGAGACCCAGTACTTC
TRBV7-8,.,.,TRBJ1-1,CASSLARSLNTEAFF,TGTGCCAGCAGCTTAGCTCGGAGTCTGAACACTGAAGCTTTCTTT
TRBV28,few,.,TRBJ2-2,CASSLSEANTGELFF,TGTGCCAGCAGTTTAAGTGAGGCGAACACCGGGGAGCTGTTTTTT
TRBV2,.,.,TRBJ1-2,CASTGVYGYTF,TGTGCCAGCACGGGGGTCTATGGCTACACCTTC
TRBV28,.,TRBD1,TRBJ1-4,CASGTGDEEKLFF,TGTGCCAGCGGGACAGGGGATGAAGAAAAACTGTTTTTT
TRBV7-3,.,TRBD2,TRBJ2-1,CASSLRTSGRLNEQFF,TGTGCCAGCAGCCTCAGGACTAGCGGGAGACTCAATGAGCAGTTCTTC
TRBV4-1,.,.,TRBJ2-5,CASSQEGTPSRSETQYF,TGCGCCAGCAGCCAAGAGGGGACCCCTTCGAGGTCAGAGACCCAGTACTTC
TRBV18,once,.,TRBJ2-1,CASSPGQSRNEQFF,TGTGCCAGCTCACCAGGGCAATCCCGCAATGAGCAGTTCTTC
TRBV5-1,.,TRBD2,TRBJ2-7,CASSRLAGGRYEQYF,TGCGCCAGCAGTCGACTAGCGGGAGGGCGTTACGAGCAGTACTTC
TRBV15,.,.,TRBJ2-5,CATSRAGETQYF,TGTGCCACCAGCAGGGCTGGAGAGACCCAGTACTTC
TRBV2,.,.,TRBJ1-2,CASSLDSNYGYTF,TGTGCCAGCAGTCTAGACAGCAACTATGGCTACACCTTC
TRBV27,few,.,TRBJ2-5,CASSLGYREGETQYF,TGTGCCAGCAGTTTAGGTTACAGGGAAGGGGAGACCCAGTACTTC
TRBV7-3,few,TRBD2,TRBJ2-2,CASSLSPGGRDTGELFF,TGTGCCAGCAGCTTATCTCCTGGCGGGAGGGACACCGGGGAGCTGTTTTTT
TRBV20-1,few,.,TRBJ1-2,CSARDYTNYGYTF,TGCAGTGCTAGAGATTACACAAACTATGGCTACACCTTC
TRBV3-1,few,TRBD1,TRBJ1-3,CASRQTGDGNTIYF,TGTGCCAGCAGACAAACAGGGGATGGAAACACCATATATTTT
TRBV7-9,.,.,TRBJ1-6,CASSLVGAHNSPLHF,TGTGCCAGCAGCTTAGTGGGCGCCCATAATTCACCCCTCCACTTT